Listed here is a single T cell receptor beta chain. Antigen specificity is unknown. PCR involved 60 Vbeta and 13 Jbeta primers. Sequenced by immunoSEQ multiplex PCR; TCRdb stores in-frame clones only, minus some. The data contain more than 70,000 clones, approximately 80% of them singletons. These data belong to a study of cytomegalovirus exposure and HLA in healthy donors. The CDR3 has 14 amino acids. CDR1 is WSHSY and CDR2 is SAAADI in the germline V gene. Deletions cut 10 bases from V and 3 bases from J, with 16 bases between. At sampling all donors were nominally healthy, likely with unrecorded immune exposures. Overall study results and limits: In a later analysis, most CMV-associated TCR beta chains appeared HLA-restricted.

The receptor's source is a man aged 35-49 years in good health and CMV-seronegative. This chain uses TRBV10-2 with TRBJ1-5; D may be TRBD1 (6 bases). The sequenced material came from PBMCs. The CDR3 is CATKKGQNNQPQHF. The CDR3 DNA follows: TGCGCCACTAAAAAAGGACAGAACAATCAGCCCCAGCATTTT.